A single sample gave rise to the 17 T cell receptor beta chains below, sequenced in a study of blood T cell repertoires in COVID-19. Profiling relied on immunoSEQ multiplex PCR, and the TCRdb table lists in-frame clones only, not all of them. Altogether 150,000 to 200,000 clones are present, 86% being singletons, with the ten largest covering 0.75% to 0.95%. What was sequenced was peripheral blood. These receptors came from a woman between 65 and 79 years old with acute or convalescent COVID-19.

This chain links TRBV5-1 with TRBJ1-6; D is perhaps TRBD1 (6 bases). V was clipped by 4 bases and J by 8 bases, with 10 bases between them. Germline-derived CDR1 and CDR2 are SGHRS and YFSETQ. The CDR3 has 13 residues. CDR3: CASSVHRDSPLHF. The CDR3 nucleotides are TGCGCCAGCAGCGTCCACAGGGATTCACCCCTCCACTTT.

This clone was recorded only once. The CDR3 DNA follows: TGTGCCAGCCAGCTCCTGCAGGGTAGTACTGAAGCTTTCTTT. This gives the protein CASQLLQGSTEAFF. The chain couples TRBV2 to TRBJ1-1, with D maybe TRBD1 (5 bases). The CDR3 totals 14 residues. Germline V gives CDR1 SNHLY, CDR2 FYNNEI. V was clipped by 8 bases and J by 5 bases, with 18 bases between them.

The DNA of the CDR3 is TGCGCCAGCAGCACCAGGGTGTCTGGAAACACCATATATTTT. It specifies CASSTRVSGNTIYF. This sequence joins TRBV4-1 and TRBJ1-3; tentatively, D is TRBD1 (5 bases). The CDR3 has 14 amino acids. V was trimmed by 5 bases and J by 1 base, leaving 9 bases between them. The germline V gene encodes CDR1 MGHRA and CDR2 YSYEKL.

V and J are TRBV11-2 and TRBJ2-7; TRBD2 aligns across 11 bases. The V and J ends lost 6 bases and 2 bases, in that order; junction bases with no gene match: 0. The CDR3 spans 13 residues. The V gene's germline CDR1 is SGHAT and CDR2 FQNNGV. CDR3 in amino acids: CASRTSGAYEQYF. The CDR3 coding sequence is TGTGCCAGCAGGACTAGCGGGGCCTACGAGCAGTACTTC. The complete variable domain, with remaining parts taken from reference TRBV11-2 and TRBJ2-7, reads EAGVAQSPRYKIIEKRQSVAFWCNPISGHATLYWYQQILGQGPKLLIQFQNNGVVDDSQLPKDRFSAERLKGVDSTLKIQPAKLEDSAVYLCASRTSGAYEQYFGPGTRLTVT.

The chain recombines TRBV14 with TRBJ1-2, with 7 bases that match TRBD1. The V and J ends lost 0 bases and 8 bases, in that order; junction bases with no gene match: 9. The CDR3 is 15 amino acids. The germline gives CDR1 SGHDN, CDR2 FVKESK. The CDR3 DNA reads as TGTGCCAGCAGCCAAGATCGACAGGGATTGCAGGGCTACACCTTC. Residues: CASSQDRQGLQGYTF.

The J gene is TRBJ2-5, the V gene TRBV7-9; 9 bases match TRBD1. From germline, CDR1 is SEHNR and CDR2 FQNEAQ (reference sequence). With 5 bases clipped from V and 3 bases from J, the junction kept 4 bases outside the gene matches. The CDR3 is 14 amino acids. The CDR3 here is CASSPRTGEETQYF. The CDR3 bases are TGTGCCAGCAGCCCCCGGACAGGGGAAGAGACCCAGTACTTC.

This rearrangement joins TRBV7-2 to TRBJ2-5, with D maybe TRBD2 (6 bases). CDR1 is SGHTA and CDR2 is FQGNSA in the germline V gene. The CDR3 consists of 15 residues. V lost 1 base and J 9 bases, leaving 18 bases between the germline ends. The CDR3 DNA sequence: TGTGCCAGCAGCTTAGAGTTTGGAGGGCAACTTTCCCAGTACTTC. Translated: CASSLEFGGQLSQYF.

This sequence joins TRBV4-2 and TRBJ1-3; 9 bases fit TRBD1. Germline V gene lookup returns CDR1 LGHNA and CDR2 YNFKEQ. CDR3 length: 14 amino acids. V shed 2 bases, J shed 9 bases, and the junction held 5 bases outside the gene matches. The CDR3 bases are TGTGCCAGCAGCCAACCGGGACAGGGTCGCACCATATATTTT. This codes for CASSQPGQGRTIYF.

The rearrangement joins TRBV4-1 to TRBJ1-6, with a tentative D call TRBD1 (6 bases). CDR1 and CDR2 (germline): MGHRA, YSYEKL. This CDR3 region has 16 residues. V was cut by 0 bases and J by 7 bases, with 13 bases left in between. The CDR3 is CASSQEWTAINSPLHF. Written as DNA, the CDR3 is TGCGCCAGCAGCCAAGAGTGGACAGCAATAAATTCACCCCTCCACTTT.

Written as DNA, the CDR3 is TGTGCCAGTAGACTTATACTCCAGGGGAATGGCTACACCTTC. Encoded protein: CASRLILQGNGYTF. The rearrangement uses TRBV19 and TRBJ1-2, with D tentatively TRBD1 (6 bases). From germline, CDR1 is LNHDA and CDR2 SQIVND (reference sequence). V lost 6 bases and J 6 bases, leaving 17 bases between the germline ends. The CDR3 runs to 14 residues.

DNA of the CDR3: TGTGCCATCAGTGAGGTGATCCAGGGGGGCTCTGAAGCTTTCTTT. Protein sequence: CAISEVIQGGSEAFF. The chain links TRBV10-3 to TRBJ1-1, with TRBD1 matching 7 bases. The CDR3 extends over 15 amino acids. V trimming: 2 bases; J trimming: 6 bases; junction bases outside the gene matches: 9. Germline CDR1 is ENHRY and CDR2 is SYGVKD.

The chain uses TRBV19 and TRBJ1-2, with 7 bases aligning to TRBD1. The CDR3 has 12 residues. The junction had 3 bases not matched to a gene; V was cut back by 7 bases and J by 4 bases. Germline CDR1 is LNHDA and CDR2 is SQIVND (reference sequence). CDR3 sequence reads: CASMGTVYGYTF. The CDR3 region has the DNA TGTGCCAGTATGGGGACAGTCTATGGCTACACCTTC.

CDR3: CASSYRLAGVSYEQYF. As DNA, the CDR3 is TGTGCCAGCAGTTACAGACTAGCGGGAGTCTCCTACGAGCAGTACTTC. The rearrangement uses TRBV6-6 and TRBJ2-7, with TRBD2 matching over 12 bases. This CDR3 comprises 16 residues. After removal of 2 bases from V and 0 bases from J, the junction contained 2 bases not matched to a gene. Germline V gene lookup returns CDR1 MNHNY and CDR2 SVGAGI (reference sequence).

The CDR3 DNA sequence: TGCGCCAGCAGCTTGGGGGGTCAACGGGGAGAGACCCAGTACTTC. Amino acid sequence: CASSLGGQRGETQYF. The chain uses TRBV5-1 and TRBJ2-5, with D possibly matching TRBD2 (5 bases). The CDR3 extends over 15 amino acids. The ends were cut back, 0 bases at V and 4 bases at J, with 13 bases in the middle. Germline CDR1 SGHRS, CDR2 YFSETQ.

This clone was found a few times. The rearrangement links TRBV7-2 to TRBJ2-7, with 7 bases that match TRBD2. V was clipped by 1 base and J by 9 bases; unmatched bases: 12. Germline V gives CDR1 SGHTA, CDR2 FQGNSA. The CDR3 is made up of 15 amino acids. Written as DNA, the CDR3 is TGTGCCAGCAGCTTAGTAAGCGCTGGTGGCGGGGGGCAGTACTTC. It specifies CASSLVSAGGGGQYF.

The rearrangement links TRBV11-3 to TRBJ2-7; D remains ambiguous. The germline V and J ends were trimmed by 7 bases and 2 bases, with 12 bases remaining between them. Looked up from germline, CDR1 is SGHNT and CDR2 is YENEEA. The CDR3 contains 13 residues. In nucleotides, the CDR3 is TGTGCCAGCAACCAGAAGAGGACCTACGAGCAGTACTTC. The encoded protein is CASNQKRTYEQYF.

The chain joins TRBV27 to TRBJ2-7; TRBD2 might be the D (5 bases). The CDR3 is made up of 13 amino acids. With 5 bases removed from V and 4 bases from J, the gap between germline ends came to 12 bases. CDR1 and CDR2 from the germline V gene are MNHEY and SMNVEV (reference sequence). This CDR3 is CASSQGLLYEQYF. In DNA form, the CDR3 reads TGTGCCAGCAGTCAAGGACTCCTTTACGAGCAGTACTTC.